The 3 T cell receptor beta chains given below trace back to one sample, sequenced in a study of T cell responses to AZD1222 COVID-19 vaccine. Clones were read by immunoSEQ multiplex PCR, and TCRdb kept only the in-frame ones, dropping some. The sample holds more than 110,000 clones, about nine tenths seen once. The sequenced sample was peripheral blood, obtained on day 0 of AZD1222 vaccination. All receptors derive from an adult in good health.

The gene calls are TRBV3-1 (or the pseudogene TRBV3-2) and TRBJ2-1; 8 bases are a match to TRBD2. CDR1 LGHDT and CDR2 YNNKEL come from the germline V gene (reference sequence). Trimming removed 4 bases from V and 3 bases from J; junction bases left unmatched: 5. There are 15 residues in the CDR3. This CDR3 reads CASSRAGGYYNEQFF. The DNA for the CDR3 is TGTGCCAGCAGCCGGGCGGGGGGATACTACAATGAGCAGTTCTTC.

CDR3 in DNA: TGTGCCAGCTCACCGGGGGTTCTTTGGGGGCTTTTCTCCTACGAGCAGTACTTC. This gives the protein CASSPGVLWGLFSYEQYF. The chain joins TRBV18 to TRBJ2-7; possibly TRBD1 for D (6 bases). CDR1 KGHSH and CDR2 LQKENI come from the germline V gene. The CDR3 is 18 residues long. V lost 3 bases and J 0 bases, leaving 21 bases between the germline ends.

The table lists this clone with a count of one. V is TRBV6-5 and J is TRBJ1-1, with a weak D call TRBD1 (5 bases). Germline CDR1 and CDR2: MNHEY and SVGAGI. The CDR3 length is 14 residues. Trimming left V 5 bases short and J 6 bases short, with 16 bases between. The CDR3 is CASSKTFRAAEAFF. CDR3 DNA: TGTGCCAGCAGTAAAACCTTCAGGGCCGCTGAAGCTTTCTTT.